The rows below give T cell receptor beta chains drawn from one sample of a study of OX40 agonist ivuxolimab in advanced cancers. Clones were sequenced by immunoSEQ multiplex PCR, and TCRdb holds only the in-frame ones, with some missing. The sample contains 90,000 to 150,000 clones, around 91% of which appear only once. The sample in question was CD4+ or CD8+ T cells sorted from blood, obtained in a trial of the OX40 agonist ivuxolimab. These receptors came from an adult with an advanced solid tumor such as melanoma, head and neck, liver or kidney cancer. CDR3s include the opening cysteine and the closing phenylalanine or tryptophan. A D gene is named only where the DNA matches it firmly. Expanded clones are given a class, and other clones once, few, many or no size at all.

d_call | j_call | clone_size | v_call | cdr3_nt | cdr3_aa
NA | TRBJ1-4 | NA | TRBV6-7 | TGTGCCAGCAGTTACTCGTTAACCGGGGGTCCGCCCGGCGTCTCCGAAAAACTGTTTTTT | CASSYSLTGGPPGVSEKLFF
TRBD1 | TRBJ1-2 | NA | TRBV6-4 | TGTGCCAGCAGTGATTTAACAGGGGCCTCCTACACCTTC | CASSDLTGASYTF
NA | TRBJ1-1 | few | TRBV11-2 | TGTGCCAGCAGCCAGGCCCTTTACACTGAAGCTTTCTTT | CASSQALYTEAFF
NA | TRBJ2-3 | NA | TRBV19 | TGTGCCAGTAGGGCGGCTCAGACAGATACGCAGTATTTT | CASRAAQTDTQYF
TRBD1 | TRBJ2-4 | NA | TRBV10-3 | TGTGCCATCAGTGGGGGGACAGGACGGAATGGAACCAAAAACATTCAGTACTTC | CAISGGTGRNGTKNIQYF
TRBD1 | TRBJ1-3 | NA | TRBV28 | TGTGCCAGCAGTTCACAGGGGGCTCGAAACACCATATATTTT | CASSSQGARNTIYF
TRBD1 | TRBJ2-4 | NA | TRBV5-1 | TGCGCCAGCAGCCCAGGACAGGGGTCCTTTCAGTACTTC | CASSPGQGSFQYF
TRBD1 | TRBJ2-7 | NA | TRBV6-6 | TGTGCCAGCGGCGATAAACGGGGACAGGGGTTTTCCGAGCAGTACTTC | CASGDKRGQGFSEQYF
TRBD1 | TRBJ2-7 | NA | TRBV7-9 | TGTGCCAGCAGCTCCAGACAGGGATTCGAGCAGTACTTC | CASSSRQGFEQYF
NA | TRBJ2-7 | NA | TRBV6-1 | TGTGCCAGCAGTGAAAGAGAGAGTGCTGCGGGATACGAGCAGTACTTC | CASSERESAAGYEQYF
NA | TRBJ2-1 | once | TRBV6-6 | TGTGCCAGCAGTTCCCACCCTAGAGGCAGGTACAATGAGCAGTTCTTC | CASSSHPRGRYNEQFF
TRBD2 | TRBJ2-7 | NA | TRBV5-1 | TGCGCCAGCAGCTTGGTGCGGACTAGCTCCAACGAGCAGTACTTC | CASSLVRTSSNEQYF
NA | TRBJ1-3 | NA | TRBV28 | TGTGCCAGCACACAAATACCCTTGGGGGTCTTATCTGGAAACACCATATATTTT | CASTQIPLGVLSGNTIYF
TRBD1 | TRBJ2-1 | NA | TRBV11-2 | TGTGCCAGCAGCTTTAGACAGGGGTCATACAATGAGCAGTTCTTC | CASSFRQGSYNEQFF
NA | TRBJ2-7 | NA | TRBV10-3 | TGTGCCATCAGTGTTATGTGGGACTACGAGCAGTACTTC | CAISVMWDYEQYF
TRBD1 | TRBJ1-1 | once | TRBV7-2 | TGTGCCAGCAGCTCTGGGACAGGGGGCAGGGGCACTGAAGCTTTCTTT | CASSSGTGGRGTEAFF
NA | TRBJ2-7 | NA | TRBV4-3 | TGCGCCAGCAGCCAAGAAGGCCCTTTTGAACCCTCCTACGAGCAGTACTTC | CASSQEGPFEPSYEQYF
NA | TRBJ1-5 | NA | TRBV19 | TGTGCCAGTAGTATAGATGGCGATGTTAGCAATCAGCCCCAGCATTTT | CASSIDGDVSNQPQHF
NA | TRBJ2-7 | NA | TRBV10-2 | TGCGCCAGCAGTGAGCTCAGGGGTGGAGAGCAGTACTTC | CASSELRGGEQYF
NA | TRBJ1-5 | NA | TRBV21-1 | TGTGCCAAACCACCTTGCGGGGGGGGCAACCAGCCCCAGCATTTT | CAKPPCGGGNQPQHF
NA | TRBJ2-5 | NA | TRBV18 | TGTGCCAGCTCACCGAGGAGCAAAGAGACCCAGTACTTC | CASSPRSKETQYF
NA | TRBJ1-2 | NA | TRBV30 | TGTGCCTCCCCCCTCCTTCCGGCTAACTATGGCTACACCTTC | CASPLLPANYGYTF
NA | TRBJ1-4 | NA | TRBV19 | TGTGCCAGTAGTCTGAACTCAGGGGCAACTAATGAAAAACTGTTTTTT | CASSLNSGATNEKLFF
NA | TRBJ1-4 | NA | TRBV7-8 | TGTGCCAGCAGCCCGACCGACTCCCTCCCTAGTGAAAAACTGTTTTTT | CASSPTDSLPSEKLFF
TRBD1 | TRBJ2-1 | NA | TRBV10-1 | TGCGCCAGCAGTGAGCCGGGACAGGGGATGGATGAGCAGTTCTTC | CASSEPGQGMDEQFF
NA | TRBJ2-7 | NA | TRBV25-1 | TGTGCCAGCAGTGAGCTCTACTCGACCACTCACACCTACGAGCAGTACTTC | CASSELYSTTHTYEQYF
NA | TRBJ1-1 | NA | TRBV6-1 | TGTGCCAGCAGCCTCCGGGCGGTGGAGGCTTTCTTT | CASSLRAVEAFF
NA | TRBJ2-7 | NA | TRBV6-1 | TGTGCCAGCAGTGGCATCGGGGACCATCTCGGTGAGCAGTACTTC | CASSGIGDHLGEQYF
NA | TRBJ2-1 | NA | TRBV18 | TGTGCCAGCTCCGCCGGGGACAATGAGCAGTTCTTC | CASSAGDNEQFF
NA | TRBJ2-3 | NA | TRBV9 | TGTGCCAGCAGCGTAGGGCCCCAGGGCGCCGCAGATACGCAGTATTTT | CASSVGPQGAADTQYF
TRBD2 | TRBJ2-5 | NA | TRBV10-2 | TGCGCCAGCAGTTCCGGACTAGCGGGCCAAGAGACCCAGTACTTC | CASSSGLAGQETQYF
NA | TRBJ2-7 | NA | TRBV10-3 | TGTGCCATCAGCCACACCGCAGGGGGAGGGGAGCAGTACTTC | CAISHTAGGGEQYF
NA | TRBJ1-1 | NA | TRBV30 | TGTGCCTGGAGTGTAGGGCGGTTGAACACTGAAGCTTTCTTT | CAWSVGRLNTEAFF
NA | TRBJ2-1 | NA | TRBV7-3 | TGTGCCAGCTCCTGGGGTTCTTCGGGTAATGAGCAGTTCTTC | CASSWGSSGNEQFF
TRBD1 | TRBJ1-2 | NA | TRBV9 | TGTGCCAGCAGCAACCAGGGGGCGCGGGGCTACACCTTC | CASSNQGARGYTF
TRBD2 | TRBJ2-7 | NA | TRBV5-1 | TGCGCCAGCAGCTCAACCTACACCGGGACTAGCAACTACGAGCAGTACTTC | CASSSTYTGTSNYEQYF
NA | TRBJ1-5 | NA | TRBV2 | TGTGCCAGCACGAGGCAGCTCAATCAGCCCCAGCATTTT | CASTRQLNQPQHF
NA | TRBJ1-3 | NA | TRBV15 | TGTGCCACCAGCAGAGATCCTGCTGGAAACACCATATATTTT | CATSRDPAGNTIYF
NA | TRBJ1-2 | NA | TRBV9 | TGTGCCAGCAGCGTTAACCCGACAGGCCAAGCGGGCTACACCTTC | CASSVNPTGQAGYTF
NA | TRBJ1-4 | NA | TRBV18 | TGTGCCAGCCACCGAGGGCAGAATGAAAAACTGTTTTTT | CASHRGQNEKLFF
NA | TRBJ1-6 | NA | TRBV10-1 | TGCGCCAGCAGTGAGGGTCCCTACTCACCCCTCCACTTT | CASSEGPYSPLHF
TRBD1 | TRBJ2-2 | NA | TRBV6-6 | TGTGCCAGCAGACATCCCGGGACAGCCACCGGGGAGCTGTTTTTT | CASRHPGTATGELFF
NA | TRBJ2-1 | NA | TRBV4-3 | TGCGCCAGCAGCCTCCGGGCCGATATCGCCTACAATGAGCAGTTCTTC | CASSLRADIAYNEQFF
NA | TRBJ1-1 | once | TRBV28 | TGTGCCAGCAGTTTGTGGGGGAAGAACACTGAAGCTTTCTTT | CASSLWGKNTEAFF
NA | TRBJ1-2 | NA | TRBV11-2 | TGTGCCAGCAGCTTAGGTGCAGGGGATGGCTACACCTTC | CASSLGAGDGYTF
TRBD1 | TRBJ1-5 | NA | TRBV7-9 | TGTGCCAGCAGCGGGACAGGGGGAAGGGGCAATCAGCCCCAGCATTTT | CASSGTGGRGNQPQHF
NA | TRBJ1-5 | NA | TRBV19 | TGTGCCAGTAATATTGGGGATCAGCCCCAGCATTTT | CASNIGDQPQHF
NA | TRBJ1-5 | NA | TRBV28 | TGTGCCAGCAGTTCTGAGGGGGGGAATCAGCCCCAGCATTTT | CASSSEGGNQPQHF
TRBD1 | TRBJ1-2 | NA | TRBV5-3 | TGTGCCAGAAGTCAGGACAGGGGGCACAACTATGGCTACACCTTC | CARSQDRGHNYGYTF
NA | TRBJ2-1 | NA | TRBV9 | TGTGCCAGCAGCGTAACTCCCTCCCCTGCGAATGAGCAGTTCTTC | CASSVTPSPANEQFF